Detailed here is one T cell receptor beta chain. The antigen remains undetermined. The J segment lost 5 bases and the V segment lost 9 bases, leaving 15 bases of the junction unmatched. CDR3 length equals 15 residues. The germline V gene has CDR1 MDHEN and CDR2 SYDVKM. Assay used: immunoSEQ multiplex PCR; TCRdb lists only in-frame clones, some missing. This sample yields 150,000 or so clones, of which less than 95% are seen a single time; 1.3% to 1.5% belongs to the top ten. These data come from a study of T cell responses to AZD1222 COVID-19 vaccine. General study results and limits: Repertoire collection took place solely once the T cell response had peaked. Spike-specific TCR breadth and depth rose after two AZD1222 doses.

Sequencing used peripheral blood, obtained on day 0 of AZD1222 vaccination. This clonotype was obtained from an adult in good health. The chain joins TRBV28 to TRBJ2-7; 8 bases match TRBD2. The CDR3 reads CASNEAGGRIDEQYF. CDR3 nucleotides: TGTGCCAGTAATGAGGCGGGAGGTCGGATAGACGAGCAGTACTTC.